This T cell receptor (beta chain) originates from a study of Ad26.COV2.S vaccination and SARS-CoV-2 variants. This clone was seen a single time. As to treatment: approximately 18 received Ad26.COV2.S at low or high dose, single or two shots; 5 received placebo; per-sample allocation not given. On day 63 after the first injection, vaccine and placebo recipients gave samples. V was pared by 4 bases and J by 6 bases, with 14 bases of the junction left unmatched. The CDR3 has 17 residues. Per germline, CDR1 LGHNA and CDR2 YSLEER. Only in-frame clones appear in the TCRdb table, and some are missing; sequencing was by immunoSEQ multiplex PCR. The table has roughly 680,000 clones, 89% seen once.

The sequence was obtained from a person between 18 and 65 years old who received the Ad26.COV2.S COVID-19 vaccine or a placebo. This rearrangement joins TRBV4-3 to TRBJ1-2; 10 nucleotides match TRBD1. Here the sequenced sample was peripheral blood, taken in a trial of Ad26.COV2.S vaccine versus placebo. The CDR3 coding sequence is TGCGCCAGCAGCCCTTATTATCCGGGACAGGGGCGTAATGGCTACACCTTC. Residues: CASSPYYPGQGRNGYTF.